Each of the 25 T cell receptor beta chains below was sequenced from the same sample in a study of OX40 agonist ivuxolimab in advanced cancers. Method: immunoSEQ multiplex PCR; TCRdb's copy keeps in-frame clones and lacks some. The sample lists about 69,000 clones, 60% to 85% seen once, with 2% to 2.5% in the top ten. Sequenced material: CD4+ or CD8+ T cells sorted from blood, taken in a trial of the OX40 agonist ivuxolimab. The receptors here all came from an adult with an advanced solid tumor such as melanoma, head and neck, liver or kidney cancer.

This chain connects TRBV5-1 to TRBJ1-4, with D perhaps TRBD1 (6 bases). Germline V gene sequence: CDR1 SGHRS, CDR2 YFSETQ. V dropped 3 bases and J dropped 7 bases, with 10 bases sitting between them. CDR3 size: 13 residues. CDR3 sequence (DNA): TGCGCCAGCAGCTCAGGGGAGGGTGAAAAACTGTTTTTT. Protein: CASSSGEGEKLFF.

The V gene is TRBV30, the J gene TRBJ1-5, with a weak D call TRBD1 (5 bases). Germline loops: CDR1 GTSNPN, CDR2 SVGIG (reference sequence). Trimming took 2 bases from V and 9 from J, leaving 14 bases between them. This CDR3 is built from 13 residues. CDR3 sequence: CAWSHGGVGPQHF. CDR3 in DNA: TGTGCCTGGAGTCACGGGGGGGTCGGGCCCCAGCATTTT. Full variable domain (remainder filled in from reference TRBV30 and TRBJ1-5): SQTIHQWPATLVQPVGSPLSLECTVEGTSNPNLYWYRQAAGRGLQLLFYSVGIGQISSEVPQNLSASRPQDRQFILSSKKLLLSDSGFYLCAWSHGGVGPQHFGDGTRLSIL.

CDR3 in amino acids: CASSLDGAKETQYF. The DNA for the CDR3 is TGCGCCAGCAGCTTGGATGGGGCCAAAGAGACCCAGTACTTC. V and J are TRBV5-1 and TRBJ2-5; possibly TRBD1 for D (5 bases). The CDR3 is 14 residues long. Deletions cut 0 bases from V and 3 bases from J, with 9 bases between. The germline V gene has CDR1 SGHRS and CDR2 YFSETQ.

V usage is TRBV6-1 and J usage is TRBJ1-1, with 7 bases lining up with TRBD1. Germline V gene lookup returns CDR1 MNHNS and CDR2 SASEGT. V shed 10 bases, J shed 2 bases, and the junction held 13 bases outside the gene matches. This CDR3 is built from 15 residues. DNA for the CDR3: TGTGCCATAACTCCTACTGGGACAGCTAACACTGAAGCTTTCTTT. It translates to CAITPTGTANTEAFF.

The chain is built from TRBV2 and TRBJ2-3, with 10 bases identical to TRBD1. The germline V gene encodes CDR1 SNHLY and CDR2 FYNNEI. The CDR3 has 18 residues. V was clipped by 11 bases and J by 3 bases; unmatched bases: 20. This chain's CDR3 is CAFLLLGQGIRGTDTQYF. For the CDR3, the DNA is TGTGCCTTCTTGCTTCTGGGACAGGGGATCCGGGGAACAGATACGCAGTATTTT.

The rearrangement links TRBV19 to TRBJ1-3, with D perhaps TRBD1 (6 bases). Trimming removed 7 bases from V and 4 bases from J, with 14 bases in between. Germline CDR1 is LNHDA and CDR2 is SQIVND (reference sequence). CDR3 length: 14 amino acids. The CDR3 loop reads CASTLRGLGNTIYF. The DNA for the CDR3 is TGTGCCAGTACACTCCGGGGGCTAGGAAACACCATATATTTT.

V gene TRBV9 combines with J gene TRBJ2-6; 8 bases agree with TRBD1. Trimming at V came to 3 bases and at J to 1 base, leaving 3 bases not matched to a gene. The CDR3 is 16 residues long. In germline, CDR1 is SGDLS, CDR2 YYNGEE. The chain's CDR3 is CASSARQGSGANVLTF. CDR3 nucleotide sequence: TGTGCCAGCAGCGCCCGACAGGGGTCTGGGGCCAACGTCCTGACTTTC.

This rearrangement joins TRBV10-3 to TRBJ2-1; 10 bases map to TRBD2. The junction had 2 bases not matched to a gene; V was cut back by 4 bases and J by 8 bases. The CDR3 is 13 amino acids. The germline gives CDR1 ENHRY, CDR2 SYGVKD. CDR3 amino acids: CAISGLAGDEQFF. The CDR3 coding sequence is TGTGCCATCAGTGGGCTAGCGGGAGATGAGCAGTTCTTC.

This clone has just a few counts. The chain employs TRBV30 and TRBJ1-6, with D hard to call. This CDR3 region has 15 residues. Germline CDR1 and CDR2: GTSNPN and SVGIG (reference sequence). The germline V and J ends were trimmed by 3 bases and 6 bases, with 15 bases remaining between them. The CDR3 DNA is TGTGCCTGGAGCTCGGCGGATTTGGGTAATTCACCCCTCCACTTT. Its protein is CAWSSADLGNSPLHF.

The V call is TRBV7-6, the J call TRBJ1-6; D not resolved. Trimming took off 5 bases at V and 7 bases at J, with 15 bases between the two ends. From germline, CDR1 is SGHVS and CDR2 FNYEAQ. This CDR3 spans 15 amino acids. The chain's CDR3 is CASSPQLNLNSPLHF. CDR3 nucleotides: TGTGCCAGCAGCCCGCAGCTGAATCTAAATTCACCCCTCCACTTT.

The chain recombines TRBV6-6 with TRBJ1-2, with 9 bases matching TRBD1. Looked up from germline, CDR1 is MNHNY and CDR2 is SVGAGI (reference sequence). The CDR3 is made up of 14 amino acids. V dropped 2 bases and J dropped 2; count of bases not matched to a gene: 0. CDR3 region: CASSYDRGNYGYTF. CDR3 nucleotide sequence: TGTGCCAGCAGTTACGACAGGGGGAACTATGGCTACACCTTC.

The rearrangement joins TRBV11-2 to TRBJ2-3; 11 bases match TRBD2. The CDR3 is made up of 16 amino acids. J was trimmed by 2 bases and V by 5 bases; bases with no gene match: 6. CDR1 and CDR2 from the germline V gene are SGHAT and FQNNGV. The CDR3 DNA reads as TGTGCCAGCAGCCGTAGCGGGAGGGAGAACACAGATACGCAGTATTTT. Protein: CASSRSGRENTDTQYF.

The chain links TRBV2 to TRBJ2-2, with D unresolved. Germline lookup yields CDR1 SNHLY and CDR2 FYNNEI. Between the trimmed V and J ends, which lost 7 bases and 1 base, there was a span of 10 bases. The CDR3 extends over 14 amino acids. CDR3 residues: CASNEWGNTGELFF. CDR3 sequence (DNA): TGTGCCAGCAACGAGTGGGGGAACACCGGGGAGCTGTTTTTT.

The gene calls are TRBV9 and TRBJ2-5; TRBD2 aligns across 11 bases. Germline V gene sequence: CDR1 SGDLS, CDR2 YYNGEE. This CDR3 has 17 amino acids. The V segment lost 0 bases and the J segment 4 bases; nucleotides outside the gene matches: 8. The CDR3 region has the DNA TGTGCCAGCAGCGTAGCCCCTGTAGCGGGGGGGCGAGAGACCCAGTACTTC. Amino acids: CASSVAPVAGGRETQYF.

The chain has TRBV19 and TRBJ2-2, with no clear D. Looked up from germline, CDR1 is LNHDA and CDR2 is SQIVND (reference sequence). Deletions cut 7 bases from V and 8 bases from J, with 11 bases between. CDR3 size: 12 residues. DNA for the CDR3: TGTGCCAGTACCATTGTTGGGGGGGAGCTGTTTTTT. Protein sequence: CASTIVGGELFF.

The rearrangement joins TRBV29-1 to TRBJ2-1, with D possibly being TRBD1 (5 bases). V was cut by 5 bases and J by 6 bases, with 11 bases left in between. The CDR3 length is 12 residues. Per the germline V gene, CDR1 is SQVTM and CDR2 is ANQGSEA. CDR3 DNA: TGCAGCGTTCCCTTAAGGGGCAATGAGCAGTTCTTC. Its protein product is CSVPLRGNEQFF.

The CDR3 region is CASSSGGSPLGYTF. The DNA of the CDR3 is TGCGCCAGCAGCTCCGGCGGGTCCCCTCTTGGCTACACCTTC. The genes are TRBV5-1 and TRBJ1-2; D gene uncertain. CDR1 is SGHRS, CDR2 YFSETQ, per germline. The ends were cut back, 3 bases at V and 7 bases at J, with 16 bases in the middle. This CDR3 has 14 amino acids. Supplemented by reference TRBV5-1 and TRBJ1-2, the full variable domain reads KAGVTQTPRYLIKTRGQQVTLSCSPISGHRSVSWYQQTPGQGLQFLFEYFSETQRNKGNFPGRFSGRQFSNSRSEMNVSTLELGDSALYLCASSSGGSPLGYTFGSGTRLTVV.

This clone has more than one count but fewer than ten. The rearrangement joins TRBV6-1 to TRBJ2-5, with D hard to call. The CDR3 is 13 residues long. Trimming cost V 1 base and J 4 bases, with 7 bases left between them. Germline-derived CDR1 and CDR2 are MNHNS and SASEGT. CDR3 sequence (DNA): TGTGCCAGCAGTGAAGTTCAGAGAGAGACCCAGTACTTC. Protein: CASSEVQRETQYF.

The CDR3 here is CASSLGQDTAYEQYF. The DNA for the CDR3 is TGTGCCAGCAGCTTAGGCCAGGACACAGCCTACGAGCAGTACTTC. This chain links TRBV13 with TRBJ2-7, with D perhaps TRBD1 (5 bases). Trimming stripped 0 bases from V and 2 bases from J, with 11 bases between. The CDR3 is 15 amino acids. Germline-derived CDR1 and CDR2 are PRHDT and FYEKMQ (reference sequence).

The rearrangement links TRBV5-4 to TRBJ2-2, with a weak D call TRBD2 (7 bases). This CDR3 has 16 amino acids. Germline values: CDR1 SGHNT, CDR2 YYREEE (reference sequence). Deletions cut 4 bases from V and 3 bases from J, with 16 bases between. As DNA, the CDR3 is TGTGCCAGCAGCCGGACGGGGGGCGCCTACACCGGGGAGCTGTTTTTT. This sequence encodes CASSRTGGAYTGELFF.

This clone appeared a single time. The V call is TRBV4-1, the J call TRBJ1-6; D unclear. CDR3 size: 17 residues. Germline CDR1 and CDR2: MGHRA and YSYEKL. Trimming pared 0 bases from V and 5 bases from J, leaving 14 bases between. CDR3 nucleotides: TGCGCCAGCAGCCAAGATGTGGGCCGTAATAATAATTCACCCCTCCACTTT. It encodes CASSQDVGRNNNSPLHF.

The chain employs TRBV5-4 and TRBJ2-3, with D maybe TRBD2 (5 bases). CDR3 size: 16 residues. Trimming removed 0 bases from V and 0 bases from J, with 11 bases in between. The germline CDR1 and CDR2 sequences are SGHNT and YYREEE (reference sequence). CDR3 in amino acids: CASSLAERRSTDTQYF. For the CDR3, the DNA is TGTGCCAGCAGCTTGGCCGAGCGGAGGAGCACAGATACGCAGTATTTT. Complete variable domain (other parts from reference TRBV5-4 and TRBJ2-3): ETGVTQSPTHLIKTRGQQVTLRCSSQSGHNTVSWYQQALGQGPQFIFQYYREEENGRGNFPPRFSGLQFPNYSSELNVNALELDDSALYLCASSLAERRSTDTQYFGPGTRLTVL.

The V and J genes are TRBV7-2 and TRBJ1-3; possible D gene TRBD1, 6 bases. This CDR3 has 15 amino acids. Trimming removed 0 bases from V and 4 bases from J, with 10 bases in between. The V gene's germline CDR1 is SGHTA and CDR2 FQGNSA. This chain's CDR3 is CASSLAGQGGNTIYF. As DNA, the CDR3 is TGTGCCAGCAGCTTAGCGGGGCAGGGGGGAAACACCATATATTTT.

The V gene is TRBV5-6, the J gene TRBJ2-2; a weak D match, TRBD2 (5 bases). CDR3 length equals 15 residues. Germline lookup yields CDR1 SGHDT and CDR2 YYEEEE. Trimming took 0 bases from V and 4 from J, leaving 10 bases between them. CDR3 loop: CASSLGPGGTGELFF. CDR3 DNA: TGTGCCAGCAGCTTGGGGCCCGGAGGCACCGGGGAGCTGTTTTTT.

By share, this clone counts as medium-sized (0.01 to 0.1%). The chain is built from TRBV2 and TRBJ1-4; 10 bases are shared with TRBD1. The germline gives CDR1 SNHLY, CDR2 FYNNEI. This CDR3 contains 16 residues. With V trimmed by 6 bases and J by 7 bases, 11 bases remained unmatched. In DNA form, the CDR3 reads TGTGCCAGCAGGATACTACTGGGGACAGGGGCTGAAAAACTGTTTTTT. Its protein is CASRILLGTGAEKLFF.